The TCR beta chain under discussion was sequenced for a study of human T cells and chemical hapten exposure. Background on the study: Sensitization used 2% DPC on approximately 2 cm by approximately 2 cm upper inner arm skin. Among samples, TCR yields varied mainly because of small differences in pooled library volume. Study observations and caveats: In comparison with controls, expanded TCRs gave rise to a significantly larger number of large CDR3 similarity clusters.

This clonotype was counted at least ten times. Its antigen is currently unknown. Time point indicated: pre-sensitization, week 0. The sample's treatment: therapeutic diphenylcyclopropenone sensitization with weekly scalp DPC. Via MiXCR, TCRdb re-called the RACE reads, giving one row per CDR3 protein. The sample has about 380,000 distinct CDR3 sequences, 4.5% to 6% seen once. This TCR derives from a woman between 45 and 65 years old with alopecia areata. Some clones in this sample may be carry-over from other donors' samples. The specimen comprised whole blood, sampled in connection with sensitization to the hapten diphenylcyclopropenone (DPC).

CDR3 amino acids: CASSTETDTGELFF. The CDR3 DNA reads TGTGCCAGCAGCACGGAAACGGACACCGGGGAGCTGTTTTTT. This chain links TRBV9 with TRBJ2-2; D uncertain. V was pared by 4 bases and J by 3 bases, with 10 bases between. CDR1 and CDR2 from the germline V gene are SGDLS and YYNGEE. CDR3 size: 14 residues.